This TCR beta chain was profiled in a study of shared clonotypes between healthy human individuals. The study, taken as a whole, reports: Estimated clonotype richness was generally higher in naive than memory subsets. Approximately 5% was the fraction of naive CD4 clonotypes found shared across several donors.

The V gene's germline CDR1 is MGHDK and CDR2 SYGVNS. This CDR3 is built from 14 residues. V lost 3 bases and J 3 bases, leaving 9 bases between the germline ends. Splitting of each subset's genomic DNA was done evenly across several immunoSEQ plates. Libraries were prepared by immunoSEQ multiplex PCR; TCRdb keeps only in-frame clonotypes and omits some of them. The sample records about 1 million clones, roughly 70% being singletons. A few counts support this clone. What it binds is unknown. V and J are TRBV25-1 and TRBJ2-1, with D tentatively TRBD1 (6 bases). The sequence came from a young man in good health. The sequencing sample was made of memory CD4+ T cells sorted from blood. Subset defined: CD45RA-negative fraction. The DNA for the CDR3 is TGTGCCAGCAGTGACGGACAGTACTACAATGAGCAGTTCTTC. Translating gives CASSDGQYYNEQFF.